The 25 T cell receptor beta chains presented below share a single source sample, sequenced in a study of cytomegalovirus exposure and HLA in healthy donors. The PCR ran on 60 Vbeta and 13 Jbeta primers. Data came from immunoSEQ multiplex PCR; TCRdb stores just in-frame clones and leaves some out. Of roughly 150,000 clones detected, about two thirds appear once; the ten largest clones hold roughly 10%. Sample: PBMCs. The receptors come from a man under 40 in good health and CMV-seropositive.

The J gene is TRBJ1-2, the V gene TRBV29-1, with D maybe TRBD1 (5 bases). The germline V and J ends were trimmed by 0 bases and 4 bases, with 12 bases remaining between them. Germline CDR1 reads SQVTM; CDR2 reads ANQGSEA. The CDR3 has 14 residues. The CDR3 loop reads CSVEEETETYGYTF. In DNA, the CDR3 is TGCAGCGTTGAAGAAGAGACAGAGACCTATGGCTACACCTTC.

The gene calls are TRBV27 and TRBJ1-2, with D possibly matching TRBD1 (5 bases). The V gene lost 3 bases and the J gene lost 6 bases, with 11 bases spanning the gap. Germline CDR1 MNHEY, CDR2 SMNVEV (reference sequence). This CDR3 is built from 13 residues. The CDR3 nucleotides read TGTGCCAGCAGTTTCGCCAGGGCACATGGCTACACCTTC. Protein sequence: CASSFARAHGYTF.

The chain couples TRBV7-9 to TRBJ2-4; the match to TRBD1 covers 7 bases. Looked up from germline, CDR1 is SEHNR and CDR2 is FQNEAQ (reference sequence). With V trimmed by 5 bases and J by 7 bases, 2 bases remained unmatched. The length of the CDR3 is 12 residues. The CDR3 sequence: CASSLQGNIQYF. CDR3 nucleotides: TGTGCCAGCAGCCTACAGGGGAACATTCAGTACTTC.

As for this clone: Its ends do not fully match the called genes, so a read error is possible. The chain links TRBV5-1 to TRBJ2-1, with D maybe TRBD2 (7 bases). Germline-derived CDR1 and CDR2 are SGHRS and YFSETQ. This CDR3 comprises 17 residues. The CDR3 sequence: CASSLGPAGQMINERFF. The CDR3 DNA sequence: TGCGCCAGCAGCTTGGGCCCAGCGGGACAAATGATAAATGAGCGGTTCTTC.

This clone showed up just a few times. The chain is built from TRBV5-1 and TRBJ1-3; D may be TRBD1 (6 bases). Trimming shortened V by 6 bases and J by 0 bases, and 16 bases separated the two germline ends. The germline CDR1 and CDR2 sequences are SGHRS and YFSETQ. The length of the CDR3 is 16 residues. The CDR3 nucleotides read TGCGCCAGCACACAACAACCAGGGGTCTCTGGAAACACCATATATTTT. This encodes CASTQQPGVSGNTIYF.

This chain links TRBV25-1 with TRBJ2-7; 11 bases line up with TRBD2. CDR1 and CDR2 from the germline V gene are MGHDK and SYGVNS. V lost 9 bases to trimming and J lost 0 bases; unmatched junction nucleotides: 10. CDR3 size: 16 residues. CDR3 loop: CASTRTSGLSSYEQYF. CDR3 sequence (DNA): TGTGCCAGTACCCGGACTAGCGGGCTGAGCTCCTACGAGCAGTACTTC.

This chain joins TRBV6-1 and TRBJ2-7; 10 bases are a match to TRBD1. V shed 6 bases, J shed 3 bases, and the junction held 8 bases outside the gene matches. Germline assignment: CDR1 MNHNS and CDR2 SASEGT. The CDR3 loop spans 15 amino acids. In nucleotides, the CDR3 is TGTGCCAGCAGGGGGACAGGGGTGACCTACTACGAGCAGTACTTC. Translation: CASRGTGVTYYEQYF.

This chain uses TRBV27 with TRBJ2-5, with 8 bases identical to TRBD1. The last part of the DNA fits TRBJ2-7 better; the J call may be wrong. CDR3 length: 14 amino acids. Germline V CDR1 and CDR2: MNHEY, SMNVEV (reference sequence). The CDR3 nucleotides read TGTGCCAGCAGTCAACTGACAGGGGTAGACGAGCAGTACTTC. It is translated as CASSQLTGVDEQYF.

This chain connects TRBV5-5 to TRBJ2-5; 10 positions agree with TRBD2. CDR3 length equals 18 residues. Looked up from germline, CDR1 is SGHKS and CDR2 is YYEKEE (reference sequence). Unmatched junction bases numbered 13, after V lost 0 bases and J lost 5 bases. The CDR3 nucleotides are TGTGCCAGCAGCTTGGTAGCGGGCCTAGCGGGAGTCAGGGAGACCCAGTACTTC. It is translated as CASSLVAGLAGVRETQYF.

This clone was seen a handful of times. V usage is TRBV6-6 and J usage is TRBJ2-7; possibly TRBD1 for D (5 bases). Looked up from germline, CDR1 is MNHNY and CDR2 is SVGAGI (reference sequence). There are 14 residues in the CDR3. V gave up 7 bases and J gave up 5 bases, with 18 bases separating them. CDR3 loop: CASISGQGTDEQYF. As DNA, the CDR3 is TGTGCCAGCATCTCTGGTCAGGGTACCGACGAGCAGTACTTC.

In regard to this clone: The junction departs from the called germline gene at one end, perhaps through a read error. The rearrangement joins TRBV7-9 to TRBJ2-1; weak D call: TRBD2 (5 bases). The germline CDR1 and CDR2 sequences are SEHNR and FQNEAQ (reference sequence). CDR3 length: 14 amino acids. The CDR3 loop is CSSSLATSYNEQFF. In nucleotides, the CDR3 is TGTTCCAGCAGCTTAGCCACTAGTTACAATGAGCAGTTCTTC.

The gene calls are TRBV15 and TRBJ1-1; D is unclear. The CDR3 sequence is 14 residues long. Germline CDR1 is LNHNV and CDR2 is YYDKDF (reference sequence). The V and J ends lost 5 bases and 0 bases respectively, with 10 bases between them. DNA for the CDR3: TGTGCCACCAGCTGGGAGGGATTGAACACTGAAGCTTTCTTT. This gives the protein CATSWEGLNTEAFF.

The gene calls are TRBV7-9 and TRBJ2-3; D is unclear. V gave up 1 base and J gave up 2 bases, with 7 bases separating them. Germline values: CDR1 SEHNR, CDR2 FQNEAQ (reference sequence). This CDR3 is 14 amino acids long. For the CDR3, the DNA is TGTGCCAGCAGCTTAGGACTGTTCACAGATACGCAGTATTTT. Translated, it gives CASSLGLFTDTQYF.

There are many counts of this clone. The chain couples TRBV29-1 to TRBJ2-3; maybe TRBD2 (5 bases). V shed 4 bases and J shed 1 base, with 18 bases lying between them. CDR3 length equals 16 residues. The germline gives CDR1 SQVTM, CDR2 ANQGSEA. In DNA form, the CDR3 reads TGCAGCGTTGTCCTGGATTGGGGTAGCGGCACAGATACGCAGTATTTT. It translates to CSVVLDWGSGTDTQYF.

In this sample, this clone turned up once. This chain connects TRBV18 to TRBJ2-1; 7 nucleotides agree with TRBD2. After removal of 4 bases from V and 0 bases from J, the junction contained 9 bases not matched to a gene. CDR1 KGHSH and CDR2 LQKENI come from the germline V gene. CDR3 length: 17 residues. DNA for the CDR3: TGTGCCAGCTCACTGGGTCCTAGCGGCCCCTCCTACAATGAGCAGTTCTTC. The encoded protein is CASSLGPSGPSYNEQFF.

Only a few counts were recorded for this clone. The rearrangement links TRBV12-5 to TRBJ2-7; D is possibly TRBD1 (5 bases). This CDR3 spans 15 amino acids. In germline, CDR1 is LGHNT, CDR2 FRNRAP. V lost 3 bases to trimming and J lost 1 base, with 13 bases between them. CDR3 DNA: TGTGCTAGTGGTTTCCCCGACAGTTTATCCTACGAGCAGTACTTC. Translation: CASGFPDSLSYEQYF.

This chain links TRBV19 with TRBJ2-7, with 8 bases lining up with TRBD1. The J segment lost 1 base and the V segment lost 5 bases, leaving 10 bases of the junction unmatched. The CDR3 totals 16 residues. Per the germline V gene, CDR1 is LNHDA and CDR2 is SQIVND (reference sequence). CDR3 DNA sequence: TGTGCCAGTAGTCCAACGTATGGGGACAGGTCCTACGAGCAGTACTTC. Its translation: CASSPTYGDRSYEQYF. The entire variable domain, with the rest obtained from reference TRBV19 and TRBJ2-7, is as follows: DGGITQSPKYLFRKEGQNVTLSCEQNLNHDAMYWYRQDPGQGLRLIYYSQIVNDFQKGDIAEGYSVSREKKESFPLTVTSAQKNPTAFYLCASSPTYGDRSYEQYFGPGTRLTVT.

The CDR3 loop reads CASSHPLLQETQYF. CDR3 DNA sequence: TGTGCCAGCAGCCACCCGCTACTCCAAGAGACCCAGTACTTC. The chain couples TRBV7-9 to TRBJ2-5; D not resolved. The V gene's germline CDR1 is SEHNR and CDR2 FQNEAQ (reference sequence). V lost 5 bases and J 1 base, leaving 11 bases between the germline ends. The CDR3 loop spans 14 amino acids.

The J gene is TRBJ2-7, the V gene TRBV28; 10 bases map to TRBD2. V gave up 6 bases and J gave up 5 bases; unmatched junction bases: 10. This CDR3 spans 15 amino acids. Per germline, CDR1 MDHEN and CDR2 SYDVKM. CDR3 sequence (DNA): TGTGCCAGCAGCTTCAGCGGGAGGGCCCACAACGAGCAGTACTTC. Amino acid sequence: CASSFSGRAHNEQYF.

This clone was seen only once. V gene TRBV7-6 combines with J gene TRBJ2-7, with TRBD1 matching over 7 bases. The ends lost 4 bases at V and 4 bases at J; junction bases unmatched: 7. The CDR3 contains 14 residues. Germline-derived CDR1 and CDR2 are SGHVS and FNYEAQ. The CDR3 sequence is CASSSKGQPYEQYF. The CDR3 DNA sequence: TGTGCCAGCAGCTCCAAGGGACAGCCATACGAGCAGTACTTC.

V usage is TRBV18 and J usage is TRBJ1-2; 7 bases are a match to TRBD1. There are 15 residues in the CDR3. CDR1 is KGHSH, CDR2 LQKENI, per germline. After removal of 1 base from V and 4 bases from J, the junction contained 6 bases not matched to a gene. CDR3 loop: CASSPRDRDSYGYTF. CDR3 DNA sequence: TGTGCCAGCTCACCACGGGACAGAGACAGCTATGGCTACACCTTC.

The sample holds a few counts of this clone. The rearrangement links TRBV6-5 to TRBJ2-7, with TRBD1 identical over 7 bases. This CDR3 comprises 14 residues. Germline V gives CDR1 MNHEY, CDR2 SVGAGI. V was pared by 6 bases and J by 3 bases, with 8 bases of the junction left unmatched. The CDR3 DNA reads TGTGCCAGCAGCCCGGGACAGAGTGTCTACGAGCAGTACTTC. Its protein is CASSPGQSVYEQYF.

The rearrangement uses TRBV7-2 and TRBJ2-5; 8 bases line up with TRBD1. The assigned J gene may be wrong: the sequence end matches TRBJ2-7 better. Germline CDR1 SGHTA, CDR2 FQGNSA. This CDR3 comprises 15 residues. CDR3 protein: CASSLGTGISYEQYF. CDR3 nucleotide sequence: TGTGCCAGCAGCTTAGGGACAGGGATTTCCTACGAGCAGTACTTC.

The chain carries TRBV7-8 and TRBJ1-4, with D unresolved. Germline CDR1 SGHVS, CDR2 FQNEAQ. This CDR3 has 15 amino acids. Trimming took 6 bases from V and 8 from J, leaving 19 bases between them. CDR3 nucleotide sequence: TGTGCCAGCAGGGATCCGGGATCTCAGCAGGAAAAACTGTTTTTT. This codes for CASRDPGSQQEKLFF.

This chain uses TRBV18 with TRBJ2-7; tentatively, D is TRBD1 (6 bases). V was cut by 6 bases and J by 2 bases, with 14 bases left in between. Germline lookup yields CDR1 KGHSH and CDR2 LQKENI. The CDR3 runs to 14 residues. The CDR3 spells CASSHPGTPYEQYF. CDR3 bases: TGTGCCAGCTCCCATCCCGGGACACCCTACGAGCAGTACTTC. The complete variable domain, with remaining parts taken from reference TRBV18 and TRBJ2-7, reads NAGVMQNPRHLVRRRGQEARLRCSPMKGHSHVYWYRQLPEEGLKFMVYLQKENIIDESGMPKERFSAEFPKEGPSILRIQQVVRGDSAAYFCASSHPGTPYEQYFGPGTRLTVT.